This TCR beta chain stems from a study of tissue T cells after allogeneic stem cell transplantation. Study results and caveats: Tissue-detected TCR repertoire was only partly captured by blood and spleen T cells.

Remarks on this clone: Its antigen is currently unknown. The genes are named according to mouse. The read terminates 1 residue ahead of where the CDR3 ends, so the germline J gene completes it.

Trimming removed 3 bases from V and 4 bases from J, with 3 bases in between. In germline, CDR1 is LGHNA, CDR2 YNLKQL (reference sequence). This CDR3 comprises 11 residues. The time point was: mouse harvest day 7 after allogeneic transplant. Tail vein injection delivered 10^7 T-cell-depleted bone marrow cells and 10^6 splenic CD5+ T cells. Clones were sequenced by immunoSEQ multiplex PCR, and TCRdb holds only the in-frame ones, with some missing. This table holds around 9,000 clones, under 55% found once. This receptor was obtained from a female BALB/c mouse given C57BL/6 T cells with graft-versus-host disease after an allogeneic hematopoietic cell transplant. Sequenced: skin. The V call is TRBV5, the J call TRBJ1-1; D gene uncertain. The CDR3 DNA, read in part, is TGTGCCAGCAGCCAGGGCACAGAAGTCTTC. Translation: CASSQGTEVF. The entire CDR3 protein reads CASSQGTEVFF.